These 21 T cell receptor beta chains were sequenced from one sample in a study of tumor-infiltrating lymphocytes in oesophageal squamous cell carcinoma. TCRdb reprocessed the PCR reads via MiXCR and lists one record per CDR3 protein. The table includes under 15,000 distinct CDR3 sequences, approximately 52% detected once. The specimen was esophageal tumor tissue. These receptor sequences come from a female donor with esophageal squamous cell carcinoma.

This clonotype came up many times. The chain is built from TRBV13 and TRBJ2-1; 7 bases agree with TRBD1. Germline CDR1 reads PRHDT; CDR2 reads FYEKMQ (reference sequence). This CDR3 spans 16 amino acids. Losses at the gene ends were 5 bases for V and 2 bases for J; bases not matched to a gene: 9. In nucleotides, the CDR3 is TGTGCCAGCAGCCCAGACTCTCAGGGGGCCTACAATGAGCAGTTCTTC. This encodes CASSPDSQGAYNEQFF.

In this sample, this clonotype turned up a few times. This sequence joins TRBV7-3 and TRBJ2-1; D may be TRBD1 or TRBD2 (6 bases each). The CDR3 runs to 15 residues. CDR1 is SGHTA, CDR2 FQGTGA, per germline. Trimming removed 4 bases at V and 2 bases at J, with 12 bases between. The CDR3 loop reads CASSYKGGTYNEQFF. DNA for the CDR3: TGTGCCAGCAGCTATAAAGGGGGGACCTACAATGAGCAGTTCTTC.

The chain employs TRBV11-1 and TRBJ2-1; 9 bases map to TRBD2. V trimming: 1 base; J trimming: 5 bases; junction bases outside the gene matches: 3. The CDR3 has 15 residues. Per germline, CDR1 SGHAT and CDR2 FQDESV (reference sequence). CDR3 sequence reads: CASSLGLAGNNEQFF. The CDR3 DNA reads TGTGCCAGCAGCTTAGGGCTAGCGGGAAACAATGAGCAGTTCTTC.

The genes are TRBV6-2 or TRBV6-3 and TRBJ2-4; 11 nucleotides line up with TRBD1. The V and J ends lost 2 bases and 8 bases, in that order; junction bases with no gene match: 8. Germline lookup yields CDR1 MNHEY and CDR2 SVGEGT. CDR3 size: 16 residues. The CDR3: CASSYQGQGAQYIQYF. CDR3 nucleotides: TGTGCCAGCAGTTACCAAGGACAGGGGGCTCAGTACATTCAGTACTTC.

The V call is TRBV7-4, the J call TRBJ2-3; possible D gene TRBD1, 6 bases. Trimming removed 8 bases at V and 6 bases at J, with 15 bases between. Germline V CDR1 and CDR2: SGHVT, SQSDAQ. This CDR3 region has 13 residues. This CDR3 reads CASRAGEYDTQYF. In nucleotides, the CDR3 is TGTGCCAGCCGCGCAGGGGAATACGATACGCAGTATTTT. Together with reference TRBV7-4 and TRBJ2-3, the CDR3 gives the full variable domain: GAGVSQSPRYKVAKRGRDVALRCDSISGHVTLYWYRQTLGQGSEVLTYSQSDAQRDKSGRPSGRFSAERPERSVSTLKIQRTEQGDSAVYLCASRAGEYDTQYFGPGTRLTVL.

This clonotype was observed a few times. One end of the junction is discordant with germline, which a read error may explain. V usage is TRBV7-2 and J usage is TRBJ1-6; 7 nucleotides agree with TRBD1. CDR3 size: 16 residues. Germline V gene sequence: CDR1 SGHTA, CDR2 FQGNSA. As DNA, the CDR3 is TGTGCCAGCAGCTTAGGTGCCGAGACAGGGTTCTACGAGCAGTACTTT. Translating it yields CASSLGAETGFYEQYF.

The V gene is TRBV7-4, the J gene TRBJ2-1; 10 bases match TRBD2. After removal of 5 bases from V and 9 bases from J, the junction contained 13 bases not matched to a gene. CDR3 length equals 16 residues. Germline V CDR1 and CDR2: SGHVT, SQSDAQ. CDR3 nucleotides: TGTGCCAGCAGCCCTAGGACTAGCGGCTTCTGGGGTGAGCAGTTCTTC. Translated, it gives CASSPRTSGFWGEQFF. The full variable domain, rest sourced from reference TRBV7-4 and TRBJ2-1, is GAGVSQSPRYKVAKRGRDVALRCDSISGHVTLYWYRQTLGQGSEVLTYSQSDAQRDKSGRPSGRFSAERPERSVSTLKIQRTEQGDSAVYLCASSPRTSGFWGEQFFGPGTRLTVL.

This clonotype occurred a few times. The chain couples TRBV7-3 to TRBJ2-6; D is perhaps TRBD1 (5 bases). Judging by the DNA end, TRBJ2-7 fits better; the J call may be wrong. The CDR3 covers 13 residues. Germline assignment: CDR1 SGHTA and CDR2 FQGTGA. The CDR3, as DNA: TGTGCCAGCAGCCCCTCAGGGATGTACGAGCAGTACTTC. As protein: CASSPSGMYEQYF.

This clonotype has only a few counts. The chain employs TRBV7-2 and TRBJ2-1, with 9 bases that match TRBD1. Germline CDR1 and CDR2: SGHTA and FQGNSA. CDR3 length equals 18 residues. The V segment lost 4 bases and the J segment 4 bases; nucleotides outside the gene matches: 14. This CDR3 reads CASSSRLPGTGTYNEQFF. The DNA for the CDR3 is TGTGCCAGCAGCTCACGACTCCCCGGGACAGGGACATACAATGAGCAGTTCTTC.

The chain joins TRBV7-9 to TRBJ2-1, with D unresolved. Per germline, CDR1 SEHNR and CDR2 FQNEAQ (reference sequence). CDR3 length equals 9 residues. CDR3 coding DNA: TGTACCCACTACAATGAGCAGTTCTTC. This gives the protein CTHYNEQFF.

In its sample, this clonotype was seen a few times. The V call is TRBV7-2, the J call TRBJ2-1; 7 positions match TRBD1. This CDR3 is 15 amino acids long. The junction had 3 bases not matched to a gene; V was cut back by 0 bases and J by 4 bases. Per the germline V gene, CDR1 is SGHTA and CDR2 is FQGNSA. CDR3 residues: CASSLAGTDYNEQFF. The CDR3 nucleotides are TGTGCCAGCAGCTTAGCGGGGACAGATTACAATGAGCAGTTCTTC. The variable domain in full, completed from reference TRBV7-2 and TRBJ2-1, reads GAGVSQSPSNKVTEKGKDVELRCDPISGHTALYWYRQSLGQGLEFLIYFQGNSAPDKSGLPSDRFSAERTGGSVSTLTIQRTQQEDSAVYLCASSLAGTDYNEQFFGPGTRLTVL.

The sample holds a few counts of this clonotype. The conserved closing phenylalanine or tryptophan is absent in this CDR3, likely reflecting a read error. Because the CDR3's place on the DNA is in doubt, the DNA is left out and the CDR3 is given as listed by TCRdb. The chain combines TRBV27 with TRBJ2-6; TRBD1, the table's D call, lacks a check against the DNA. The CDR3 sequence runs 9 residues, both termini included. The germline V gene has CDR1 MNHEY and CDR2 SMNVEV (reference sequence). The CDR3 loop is CAKPVSPGT.

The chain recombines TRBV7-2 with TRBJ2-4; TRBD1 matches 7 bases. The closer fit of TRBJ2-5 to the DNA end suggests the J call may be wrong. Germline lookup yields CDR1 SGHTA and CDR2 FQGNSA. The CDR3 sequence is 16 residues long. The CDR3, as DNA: TGTGCCAGCAGCGCGTACAGGGGCGGGTGGCAAGAGACCCAGTACTTC. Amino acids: CASSAYRGGWQETQYF.

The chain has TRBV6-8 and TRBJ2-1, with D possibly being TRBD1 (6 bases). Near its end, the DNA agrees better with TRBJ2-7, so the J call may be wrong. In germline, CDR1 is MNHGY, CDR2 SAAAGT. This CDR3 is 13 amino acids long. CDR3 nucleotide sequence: TGTGCCAGCAGTCCAGGGGCGAACTACGAGCAGTACTTC. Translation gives CASSPGANYEQYF.

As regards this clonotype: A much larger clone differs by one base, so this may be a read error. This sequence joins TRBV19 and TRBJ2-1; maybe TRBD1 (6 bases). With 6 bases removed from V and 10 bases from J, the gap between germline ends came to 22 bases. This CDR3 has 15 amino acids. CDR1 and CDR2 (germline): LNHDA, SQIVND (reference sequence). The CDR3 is CASSRAGTPSYEQFF. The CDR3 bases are TGTGCCAGTAGCAGGGCCGGGACACCCTCCTACGAGCAGTTCTTC. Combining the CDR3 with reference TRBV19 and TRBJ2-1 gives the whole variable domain DGGITQSPKYLFRKEGQNVTLSCEQNLNHDAMYWYRQDPGQGLRLIYYSQIVNDFQKGDIAEGYSVSREKKESFPLTVTSAQKNPTAFYLCASSRAGTPSYEQFFGPGTRLTVL.

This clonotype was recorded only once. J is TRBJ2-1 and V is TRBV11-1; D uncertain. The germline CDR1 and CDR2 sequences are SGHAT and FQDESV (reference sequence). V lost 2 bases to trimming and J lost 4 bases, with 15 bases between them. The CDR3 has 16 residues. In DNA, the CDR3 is TGTGCCAGCAGCTTATTTATAACGGAGCCGTACAATGAGCAGTTCTTC. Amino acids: CASSLFITEPYNEQFF.

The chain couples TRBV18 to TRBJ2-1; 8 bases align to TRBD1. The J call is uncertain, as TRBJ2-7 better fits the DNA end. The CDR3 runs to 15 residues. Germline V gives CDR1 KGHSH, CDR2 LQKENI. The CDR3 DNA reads TGTGCCAGCTCACGCCTGGGGCAGGGGGCCAACGAGCAGTACTTC. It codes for CASSRLGQGANEQYF.

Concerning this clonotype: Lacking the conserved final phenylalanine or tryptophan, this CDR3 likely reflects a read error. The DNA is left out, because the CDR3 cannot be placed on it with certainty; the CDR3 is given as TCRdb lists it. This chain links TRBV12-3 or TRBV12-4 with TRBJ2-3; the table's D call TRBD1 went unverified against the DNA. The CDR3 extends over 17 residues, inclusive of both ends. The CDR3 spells CASSRDQGQGYEQYFGP.

CDR3 in amino acids: CASSLDRGRVTEAFF. The CDR3 bases are TGTGCCAGCAGCTTAGACAGGGGTAGAGTTACTGAAGCTTTCTTT. V and J are TRBV11-1 and TRBJ1-1; 7 bases match TRBD1. V was pared by 1 base and J by 5 bases, with 7 bases of the junction left unmatched. In germline, CDR1 is SGHAT, CDR2 FQDESV (reference sequence). This CDR3 contains 15 residues.

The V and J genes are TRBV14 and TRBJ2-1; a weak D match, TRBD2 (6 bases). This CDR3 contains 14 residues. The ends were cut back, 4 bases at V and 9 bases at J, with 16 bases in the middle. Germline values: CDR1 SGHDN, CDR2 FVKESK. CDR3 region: CASSPFSAGSEQFF. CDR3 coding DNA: TGTGCCAGCAGCCCCTTCTCAGCCGGGAGTGAGCAGTTCTTC.

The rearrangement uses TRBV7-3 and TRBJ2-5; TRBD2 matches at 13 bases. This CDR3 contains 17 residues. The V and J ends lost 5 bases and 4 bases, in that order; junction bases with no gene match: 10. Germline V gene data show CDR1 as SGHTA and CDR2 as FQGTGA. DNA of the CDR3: TGTGCCAGCAGCGAAACTCCGGGACTAGCGGGAAGAGAGACCCAGTACTTC. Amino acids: CASSETPGLAGRETQYF.